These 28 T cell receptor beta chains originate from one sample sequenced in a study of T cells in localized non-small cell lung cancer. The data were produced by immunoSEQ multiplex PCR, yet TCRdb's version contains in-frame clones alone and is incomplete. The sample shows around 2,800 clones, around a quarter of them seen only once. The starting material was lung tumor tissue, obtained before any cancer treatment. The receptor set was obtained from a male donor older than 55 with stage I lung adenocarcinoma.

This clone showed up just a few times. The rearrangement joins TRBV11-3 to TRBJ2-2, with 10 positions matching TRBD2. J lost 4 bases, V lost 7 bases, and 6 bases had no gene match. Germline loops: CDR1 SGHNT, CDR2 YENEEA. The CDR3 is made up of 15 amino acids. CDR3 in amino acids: CASTRGTSVTGELFF. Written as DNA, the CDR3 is TGTGCCAGCACACGTGGGACTAGCGTCACCGGGGAGCTGTTTTTT.

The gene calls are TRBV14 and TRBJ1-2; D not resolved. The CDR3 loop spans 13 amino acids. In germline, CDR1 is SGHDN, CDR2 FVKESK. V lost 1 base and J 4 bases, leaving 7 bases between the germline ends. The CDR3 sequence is CASSQVYSYGYTF. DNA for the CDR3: TGTGCCAGCAGCCAAGTCTACAGCTATGGCTACACCTTC.

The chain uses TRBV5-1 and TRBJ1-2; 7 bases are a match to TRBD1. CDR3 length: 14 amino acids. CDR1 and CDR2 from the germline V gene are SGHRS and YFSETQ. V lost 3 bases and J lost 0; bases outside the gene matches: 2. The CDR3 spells CASSSGQANYGYTF. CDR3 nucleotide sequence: TGCGCCAGCAGCTCAGGACAGGCTAACTATGGCTACACCTTC.

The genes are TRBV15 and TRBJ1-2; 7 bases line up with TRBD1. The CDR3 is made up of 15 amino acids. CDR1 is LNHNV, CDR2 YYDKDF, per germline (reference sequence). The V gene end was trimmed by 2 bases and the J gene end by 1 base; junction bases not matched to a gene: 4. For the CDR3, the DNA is TGTGCCACCAGCAGAACAGGGGCCAATAACTATGGCTACACCTTC. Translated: CATSRTGANNYGYTF.

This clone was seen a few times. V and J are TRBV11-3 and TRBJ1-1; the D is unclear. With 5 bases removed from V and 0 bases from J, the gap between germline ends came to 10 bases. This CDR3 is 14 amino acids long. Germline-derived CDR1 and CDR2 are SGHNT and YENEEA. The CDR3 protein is CASSTQHLNTEAFF. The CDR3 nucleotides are TGTGCCAGCAGCACCCAACACCTGAACACTGAAGCTTTCTTT.

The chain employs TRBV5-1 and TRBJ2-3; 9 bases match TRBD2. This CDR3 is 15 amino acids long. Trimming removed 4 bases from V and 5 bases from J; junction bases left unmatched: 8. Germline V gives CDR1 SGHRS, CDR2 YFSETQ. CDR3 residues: CASSSAGGPVDTQYF. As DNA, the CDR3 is TGCGCCAGCAGCAGCGCGGGAGGGCCGGTAGATACGCAGTATTTT.

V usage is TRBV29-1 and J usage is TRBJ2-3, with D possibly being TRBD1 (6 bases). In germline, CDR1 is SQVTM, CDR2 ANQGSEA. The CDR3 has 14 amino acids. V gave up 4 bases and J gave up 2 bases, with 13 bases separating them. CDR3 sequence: CSVGDMINTDTQYF. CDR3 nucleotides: TGCAGCGTTGGGGACATGATAAACACAGATACGCAGTATTTT.

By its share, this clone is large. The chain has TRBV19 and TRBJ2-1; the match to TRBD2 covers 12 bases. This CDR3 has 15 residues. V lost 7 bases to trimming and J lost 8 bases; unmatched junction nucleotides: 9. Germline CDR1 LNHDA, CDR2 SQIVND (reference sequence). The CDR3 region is CASTRTSGNFDEQFF. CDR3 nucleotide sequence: TGTGCCAGTACCAGGACTAGCGGGAACTTTGATGAGCAGTTCTTC.

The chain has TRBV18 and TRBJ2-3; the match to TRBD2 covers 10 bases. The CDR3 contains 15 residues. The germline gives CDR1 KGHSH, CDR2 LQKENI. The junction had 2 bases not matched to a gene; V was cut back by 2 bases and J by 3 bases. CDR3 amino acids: CASSPSSGSTDTQYF. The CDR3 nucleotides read TGTGCCAGCTCACCATCTAGCGGGAGTACAGATACGCAGTATTTT.

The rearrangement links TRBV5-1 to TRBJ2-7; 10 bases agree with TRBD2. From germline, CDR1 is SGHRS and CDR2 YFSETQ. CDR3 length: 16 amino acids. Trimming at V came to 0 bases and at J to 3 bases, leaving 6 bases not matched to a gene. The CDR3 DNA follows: TGCGCCAGCAGCTTGGAAACCATAGCGGGAGGCTACGAGCAGTACTTC. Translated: CASSLETIAGGYEQYF.

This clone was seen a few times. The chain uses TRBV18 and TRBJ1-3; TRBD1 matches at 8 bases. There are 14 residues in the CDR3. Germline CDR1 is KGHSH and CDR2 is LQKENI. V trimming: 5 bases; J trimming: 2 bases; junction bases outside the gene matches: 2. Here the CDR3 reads CASSSQGAGNTIYF. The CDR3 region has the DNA TGTGCCAGCTCATCACAGGGGGCTGGAAACACCATATATTTT. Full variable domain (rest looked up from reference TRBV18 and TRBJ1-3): NAGVMQNPRHLVRRRGQEARLRCSPMKGHSHVYWYRQLPEEGLKFMVYLQKENIIDESGMPKERFSAEFPKEGPSILRIQQVVRGDSAAYFCASSSQGAGNTIYFGEGSWLTVV.

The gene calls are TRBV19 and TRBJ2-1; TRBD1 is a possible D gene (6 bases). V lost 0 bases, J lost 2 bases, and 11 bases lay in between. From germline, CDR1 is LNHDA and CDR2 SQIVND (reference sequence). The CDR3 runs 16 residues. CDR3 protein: CASSIEGQLTYNEQFF. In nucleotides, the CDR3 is TGTGCCAGTAGTATAGAAGGACAGTTAACCTACAATGAGCAGTTCTTC.

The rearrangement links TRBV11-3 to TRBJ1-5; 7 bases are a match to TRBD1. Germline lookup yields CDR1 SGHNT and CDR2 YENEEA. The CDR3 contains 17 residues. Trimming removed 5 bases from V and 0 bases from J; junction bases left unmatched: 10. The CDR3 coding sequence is TGTGCCAGCAGCCCGGGGACAGCCTTCTTTAGCAATCAGCCCCAGCATTTT. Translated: CASSPGTAFFSNQPQHF.

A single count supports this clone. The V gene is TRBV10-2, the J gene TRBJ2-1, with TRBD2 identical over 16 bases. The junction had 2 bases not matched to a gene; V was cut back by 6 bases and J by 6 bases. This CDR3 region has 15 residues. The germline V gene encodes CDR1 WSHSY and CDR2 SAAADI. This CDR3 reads CASRGTSGRGNEQFF. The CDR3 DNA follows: TGCGCCAGCAGGGGGACTAGCGGGAGGGGCAATGAGCAGTTCTTC.

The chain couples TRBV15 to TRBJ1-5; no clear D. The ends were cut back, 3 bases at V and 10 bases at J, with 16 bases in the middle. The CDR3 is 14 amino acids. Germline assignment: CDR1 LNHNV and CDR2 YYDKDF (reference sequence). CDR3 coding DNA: TGTGCCACCAGCAGCAACCGGGCCGCCTTACCCCAGCATTTT. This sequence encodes CATSSNRAALPQHF.

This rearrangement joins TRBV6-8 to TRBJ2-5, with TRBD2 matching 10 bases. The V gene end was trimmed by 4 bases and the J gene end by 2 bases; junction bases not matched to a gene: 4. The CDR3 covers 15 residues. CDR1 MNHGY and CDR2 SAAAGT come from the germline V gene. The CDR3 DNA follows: TGTGCCAGCAGTTCCATTAGCGGGAGGCAAGAGACCCAGTACTTC. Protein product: CASSSISGRQETQYF.

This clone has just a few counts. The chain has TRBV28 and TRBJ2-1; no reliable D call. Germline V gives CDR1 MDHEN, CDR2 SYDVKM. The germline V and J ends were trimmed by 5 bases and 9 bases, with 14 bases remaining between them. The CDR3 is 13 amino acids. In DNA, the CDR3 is TGTGCCAGCAGTCCTTCGTTAGCATTTGAGCAGTTCTTC. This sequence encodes CASSPSLAFEQFF.

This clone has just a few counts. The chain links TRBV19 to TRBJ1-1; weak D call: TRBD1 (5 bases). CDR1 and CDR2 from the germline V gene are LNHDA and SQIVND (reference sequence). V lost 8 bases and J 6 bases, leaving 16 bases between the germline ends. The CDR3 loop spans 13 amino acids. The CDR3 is CASRDRRAPEAFF. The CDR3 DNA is TGTGCCAGTCGAGACAGAAGGGCACCTGAAGCTTTCTTT.

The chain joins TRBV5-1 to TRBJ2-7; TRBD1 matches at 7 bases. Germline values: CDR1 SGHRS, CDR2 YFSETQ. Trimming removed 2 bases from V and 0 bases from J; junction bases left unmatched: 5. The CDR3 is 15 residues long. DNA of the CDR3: TGCGCCAGCAGCTTTCAGGGGGTCAGCTCCTACGAGCAGTACTTC. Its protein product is CASSFQGVSSYEQYF.

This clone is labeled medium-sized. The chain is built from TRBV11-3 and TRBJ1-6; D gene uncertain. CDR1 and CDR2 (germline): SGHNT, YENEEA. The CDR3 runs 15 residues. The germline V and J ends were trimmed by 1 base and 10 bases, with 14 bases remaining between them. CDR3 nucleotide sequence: TGTGCCAGCAGCTTAGTTATTGGGAACGGCTCACCCCTCCACTTT. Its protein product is CASSLVIGNGSPLHF.

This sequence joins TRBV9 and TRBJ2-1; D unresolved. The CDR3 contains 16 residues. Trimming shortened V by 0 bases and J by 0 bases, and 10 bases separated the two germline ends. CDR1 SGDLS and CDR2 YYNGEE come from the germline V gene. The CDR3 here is CASSVVEESSYNEQFF. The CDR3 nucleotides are TGTGCCAGCAGCGTAGTCGAAGAAAGCTCCTACAATGAGCAGTTCTTC.

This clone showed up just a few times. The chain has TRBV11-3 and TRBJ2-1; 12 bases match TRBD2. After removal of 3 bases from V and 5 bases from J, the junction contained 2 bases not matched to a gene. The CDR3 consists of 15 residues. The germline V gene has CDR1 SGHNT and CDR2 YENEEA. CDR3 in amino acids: CASSLGTSGHNEQFF. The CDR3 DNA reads TGTGCCAGCAGCTTGGGGACTAGCGGGCACAATGAGCAGTTCTTC.

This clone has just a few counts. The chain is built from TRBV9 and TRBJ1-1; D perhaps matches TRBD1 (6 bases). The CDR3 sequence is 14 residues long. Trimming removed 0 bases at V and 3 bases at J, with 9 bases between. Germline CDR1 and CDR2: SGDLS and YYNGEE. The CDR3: CASSVGGADTEAFF. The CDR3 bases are TGTGCCAGCAGCGTAGGGGGGGCCGACACTGAAGCTTTCTTT.

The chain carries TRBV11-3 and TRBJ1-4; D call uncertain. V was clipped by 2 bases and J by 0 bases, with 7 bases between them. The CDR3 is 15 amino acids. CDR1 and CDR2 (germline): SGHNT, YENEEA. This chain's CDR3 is CASSLSTATNEKLFF. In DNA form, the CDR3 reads TGTGCCAGCAGCTTATCGACCGCAACTAATGAAAAACTGTTTTTT.

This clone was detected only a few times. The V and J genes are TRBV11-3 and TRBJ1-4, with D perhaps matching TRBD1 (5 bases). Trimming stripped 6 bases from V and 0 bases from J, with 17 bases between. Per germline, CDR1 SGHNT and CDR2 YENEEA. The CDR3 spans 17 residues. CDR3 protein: CASRLNEGRSTNEKLFF. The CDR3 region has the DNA TGTGCCAGCAGGCTCAATGAGGGACGGTCAACTAATGAAAAACTGTTTTTT.

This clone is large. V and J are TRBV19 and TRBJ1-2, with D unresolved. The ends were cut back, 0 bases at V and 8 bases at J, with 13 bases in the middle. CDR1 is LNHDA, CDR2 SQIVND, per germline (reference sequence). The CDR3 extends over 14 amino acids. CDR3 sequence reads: CASSIEGAGVGYTF. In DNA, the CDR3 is TGTGCCAGTAGTATAGAAGGTGCAGGTGTGGGCTACACCTTC.

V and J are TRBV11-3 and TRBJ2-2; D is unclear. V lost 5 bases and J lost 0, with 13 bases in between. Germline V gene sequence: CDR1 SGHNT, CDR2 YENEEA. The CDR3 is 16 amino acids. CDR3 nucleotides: TGTGCCAGCAGCCCCCGACCCCGGGCGAACACCGGGGAGCTGTTTTTT. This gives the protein CASSPRPRANTGELFF.

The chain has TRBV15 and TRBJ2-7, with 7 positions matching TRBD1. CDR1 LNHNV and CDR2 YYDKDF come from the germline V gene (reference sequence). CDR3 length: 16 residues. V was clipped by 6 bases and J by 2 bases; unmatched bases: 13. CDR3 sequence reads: CATSNTPGQRTYEQYF. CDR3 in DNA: TGTGCCACCAGTAACACACCGGGACAGCGAACCTACGAGCAGTACTTC. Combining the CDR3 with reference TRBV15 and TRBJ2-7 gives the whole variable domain DAMVIQNPRYQVTQFGKPVTLSCSQTLNHNVMYWYQQKSSQAPKLLFHYYDKDFNNEADTPDNFQSRRPNTSFCFLDIRSPGLGDTAMYLCATSNTPGQRTYEQYFGPGTRLTVT.